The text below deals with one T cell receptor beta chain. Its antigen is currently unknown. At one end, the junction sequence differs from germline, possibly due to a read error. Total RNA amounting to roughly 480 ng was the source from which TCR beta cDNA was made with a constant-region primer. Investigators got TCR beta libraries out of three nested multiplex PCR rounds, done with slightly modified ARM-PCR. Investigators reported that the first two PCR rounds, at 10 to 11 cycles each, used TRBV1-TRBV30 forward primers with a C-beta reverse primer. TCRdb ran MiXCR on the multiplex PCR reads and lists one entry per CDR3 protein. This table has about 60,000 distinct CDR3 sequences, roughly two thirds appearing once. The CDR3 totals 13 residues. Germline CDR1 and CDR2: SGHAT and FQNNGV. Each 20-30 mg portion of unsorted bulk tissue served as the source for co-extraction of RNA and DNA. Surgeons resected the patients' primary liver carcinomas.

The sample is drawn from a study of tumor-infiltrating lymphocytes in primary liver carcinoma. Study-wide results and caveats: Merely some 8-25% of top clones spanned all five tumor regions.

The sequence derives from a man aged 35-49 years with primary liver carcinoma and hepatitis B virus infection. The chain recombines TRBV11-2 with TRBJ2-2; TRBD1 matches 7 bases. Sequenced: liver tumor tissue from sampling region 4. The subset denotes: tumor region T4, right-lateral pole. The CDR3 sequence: CACSLQYTGELFF. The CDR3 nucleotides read TGTGCCTGCAGCTTACAGTACACAGGGGAGCTGTTTTTC.